Presented here are 5 T cell receptor beta chains from one specimen sequenced in a study of blood T cell repertoires in COVID-19. Assay used: immunoSEQ multiplex PCR; TCRdb lists only in-frame clones, some missing. The sample contains about 160,000 clones, roughly 80% of which appear only once. Sequenced sample: peripheral blood. All receptors come from a man in his sixties or seventies with acute or convalescent COVID-19.

This chain uses TRBV5-1 with TRBJ2-2, with 7 bases identical to TRBD1. The CDR3 length is 15 residues. J gave up 6 bases and V 4 bases, and 9 bases lay outside the gene matches. CDR1 SGHRS and CDR2 YFSETQ come from the germline V gene. CDR3 protein: CASSRDRNLAGELFF. The CDR3 nucleotides read TGCGCCAGCAGCCGGGACAGAAATTTAGCCGGGGAGCTGTTTTTT.

The rearrangement joins TRBV11-3 to TRBJ1-1; possible D gene TRBD1, 5 bases. The V end was cut by 5 bases, the J end by 6 bases, with 16 bases between. Looked up from germline, CDR1 is SGHNT and CDR2 is YENEEA. The CDR3 has 14 amino acids. In DNA form, the CDR3 reads TGTGCCAGCAGCCCTAACGGGCAGGGTTCTGAAGCTTTCTTT. Protein product: CASSPNGQGSEAFF.

In DNA, the CDR3 is TGTGCCAGCGGACTATTTGGGACTGAAGCTTTCTTT. Protein product: CASGLFGTEAFF. This chain joins TRBV7-8 and TRBJ1-1; D is undetermined. This CDR3 has 12 residues. CDR1 is SGHVS and CDR2 is FQNEAQ in the germline V gene. V lost 8 bases and J lost 5, with 12 bases in between. The whole variable domain, remainder taken from reference TRBV7-8 and TRBJ1-1, is GAGVSQSPRYKVAKRGQDVALRCDPISGHVSLFWYQQALGQGPEFLTYFQNEAQLDKSGLPSDRFFAERPEGSVSTLKIQRTQQEDSAVYLCASGLFGTEAFFGQGTRLTVV.

The chain joins TRBV5-4 to TRBJ2-7; 7 positions match TRBD2. The V gene's germline CDR1 is SGHNT and CDR2 YYREEE (reference sequence). V lost 5 bases, J lost 3 bases, and 8 bases stayed unmatched. There are 14 residues in the CDR3. The CDR3 region has the DNA TGTGCCAGCAGGAGAGGGAGCGGGAACTACGAGCAGTACTTC. Its translation is CASRRGSGNYEQYF.

This clone was counted once. V and J are TRBV28 and TRBJ2-5; 10 positions agree with TRBD2. This CDR3 contains 17 residues. The trim removed 2 bases at V and 4 bases at J, leaving 10 bases unmatched. Germline loops: CDR1 MDHEN, CDR2 SYDVKM. CDR3 loop: CASSLQRAGGPRETQYF. The CDR3 region has the DNA TGTGCCAGCAGTTTACAACGAGCGGGAGGGCCCCGAGAGACCCAGTACTTC.